This TCR beta chain was recovered during a study of blood T cell repertoires in COVID-19. Study-wide background: Researchers got acute and convalescent COVID-19 samples from the United States, Italy and Spain.

Per the original data handling: The authors estimated nucleated cell counts from reference gene primer amplification. The repertoire was sequenced with immunoSEQ multiplex PCR; TCRdb's copy has only in-frame clones and lacks some. Clonal size and the V and J genes are those of that table, whereas D and trimming came from the DNA. The sample records some 250,000 clones, roughly nine tenths being singletons. Germline-derived CDR1 and CDR2 are MGHRA and YSYEKL. The CDR3 is 16 amino acids. Trimming took off 1 base at V and 6 bases at J, with 13 bases between the two ends. Clinical history as reported by participants underpinned cohort assignment.

The sequence was collected from a human donor in a cohort exposed to, infected with or recovered from COVID-19 (not recorded which). The donor label of this sample is uncertain. The sample consisted of PBMCs or T cells enriched from blood (not recorded which). The chain carries TRBV4-1 and TRBJ1-6, with a tentative D call TRBD1 (5 bases). The CDR3 protein is CASSQALGRGNSPLHF. As DNA, the CDR3 is TGCGCCAGCAGCCAAGCTCTAGGGAGGGGTAATTCACCCCTCCACTTT.